This T cell receptor beta chain was captured by sequencing in a study of blood T cell repertoires in COVID-19. Looking at the study overall: PBMCs, B-cell-depleted T cells, or T cells provided the cDNA or gDNA that made up the material.

Here immunoSEQ multiplex PCR was the method, and the copy in TCRdb shows in-frame clones only, minus some. The sample includes 70,000 to 100,000 clones, 65% to 90% seen only once; the top ten take 1.2%. J gave up 7 bases and V 6 bases, and 6 bases lay outside the gene matches. CDR3 length: 13 residues. The sequence derives from an elderly man with active or convalescent COVID-19. Sequencing input: peripheral blood. V and J are TRBV12-3 or TRBV12-4 and TRBJ1-2; 9 nucleotides agree with TRBD1. The CDR3 here is CASSPRGQGGYTF. The CDR3 coding sequence is TGTGCCAGCAGCCCAAGGGGACAGGGTGGCTACACCTTC.